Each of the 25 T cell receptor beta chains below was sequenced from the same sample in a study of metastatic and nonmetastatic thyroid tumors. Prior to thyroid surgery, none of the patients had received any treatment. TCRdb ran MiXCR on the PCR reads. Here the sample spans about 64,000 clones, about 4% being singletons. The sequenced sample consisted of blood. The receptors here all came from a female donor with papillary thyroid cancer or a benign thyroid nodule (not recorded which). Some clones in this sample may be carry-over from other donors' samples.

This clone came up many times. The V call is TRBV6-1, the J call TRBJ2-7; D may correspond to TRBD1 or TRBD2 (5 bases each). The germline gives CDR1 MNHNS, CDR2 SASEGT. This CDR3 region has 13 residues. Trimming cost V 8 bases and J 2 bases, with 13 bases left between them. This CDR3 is CASRGDPPYEQYF. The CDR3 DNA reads TGTGCCAGCCGAGGGGATCCCCCCTACGAGCAGTACTTC.

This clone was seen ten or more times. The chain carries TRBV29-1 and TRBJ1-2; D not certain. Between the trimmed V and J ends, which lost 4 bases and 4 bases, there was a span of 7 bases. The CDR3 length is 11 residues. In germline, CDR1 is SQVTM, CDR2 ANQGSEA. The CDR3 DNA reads TGCAGCGTTGCATTAGGCTATGGCTACACCTTC. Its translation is CSVALGYGYTF.

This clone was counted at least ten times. The CDR3 loop reads CASAVDSSFLGEQYF. CDR3 nucleotide sequence: TGCGCCAGCGCCGTGGATTCCAGCTTCCTTGGGGAGCAGTACTTC. The gene calls are TRBV5-1 and TRBJ2-7; no definite D call. Germline CDR1 reads SGHRS; CDR2 reads YFSETQ. V was pared by 7 bases and J by 7 bases, with 24 bases between. The CDR3 runs to 15 residues. The complete variable domain, with remaining parts taken from reference TRBV5-1 and TRBJ2-7, reads KAGVTQTPRYLIKTRGQQVTLSCSPISGHRSVSWYQQTPGQGLQFLFEYFSETQRNKGNFPGRFSGRQFSNSRSEMNVSTLELGDSALYLCASAVDSSFLGEQYFGPGTRLTVT.

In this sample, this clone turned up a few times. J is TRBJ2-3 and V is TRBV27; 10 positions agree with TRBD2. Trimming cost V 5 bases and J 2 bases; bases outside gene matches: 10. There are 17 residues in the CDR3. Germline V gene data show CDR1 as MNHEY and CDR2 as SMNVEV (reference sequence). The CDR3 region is CASSTPGTSVLTDTQYF. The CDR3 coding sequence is TGTGCCAGCAGTACCCCCGGGACTAGCGTCCTCACAGATACGCAGTATTTT.

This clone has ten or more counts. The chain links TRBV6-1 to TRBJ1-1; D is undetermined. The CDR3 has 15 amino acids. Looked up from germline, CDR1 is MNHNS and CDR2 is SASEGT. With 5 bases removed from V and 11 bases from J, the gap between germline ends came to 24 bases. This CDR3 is CASSLDGFNSIRAFF. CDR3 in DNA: TGTGCCAGCAGTTTAGACGGGTTTAATTCTATAAGGGCTTTCTTT.

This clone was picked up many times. The CDR3 here is CASSKREGLYEQYF. As DNA, the CDR3 is TGTGCCAGCAGCAAGCGGGAGGGCCTTTACGAGCAGTACTTC. The J gene is TRBJ2-7, the V gene TRBV7-8; 10 bases line up with TRBD2. Germline CDR1 reads SGHVS; CDR2 reads FQNEAQ. The CDR3 has 14 amino acids. Trimming removed 5 bases from V and 4 bases from J; junction bases left unmatched: 5. The variable domain in full, with the rest retrieved from reference TRBV7-8 and TRBJ2-7, is GAGVSQSPRYKVAKRGQDVALRCDPISGHVSLFWYQQALGQGPEFLTYFQNEAQLDKSGLPSDRFFAERPEGSVSTLKIQRTQQEDSAVYLCASSKREGLYEQYFGPGTRLTVT.

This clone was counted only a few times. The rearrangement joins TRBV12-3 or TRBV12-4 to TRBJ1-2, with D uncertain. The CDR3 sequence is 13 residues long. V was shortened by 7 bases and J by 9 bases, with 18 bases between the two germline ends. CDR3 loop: CASIFRTAYCYTF. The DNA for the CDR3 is TGTGCCAGCATTTTCCGCACAGCATATTGCTACACCTTC.

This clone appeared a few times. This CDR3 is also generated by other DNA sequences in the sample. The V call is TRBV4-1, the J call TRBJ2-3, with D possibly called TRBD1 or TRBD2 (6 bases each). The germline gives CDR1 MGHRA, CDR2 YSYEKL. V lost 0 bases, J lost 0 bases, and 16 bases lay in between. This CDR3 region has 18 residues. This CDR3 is CASSQDIAGQGSTDTQYF. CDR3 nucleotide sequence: TGCGCCAGCAGCCAAGATATTGCGGGGCAGGGGAGCACAGATACGCAGTATTTT.

The CDR3 sequence: CSARAGVVDGYTF. In nucleotides, the CDR3 is TGCAGTGCTAGAGCGGGGGTTGTGGATGGCTACACCTTC. J is TRBJ1-2 and V is TRBV20-1, with D possibly matching TRBD1 (5 bases). Deletions cut 1 base from V and 6 bases from J, with 12 bases between. Germline CDR1 and CDR2: DFQATT and SNEGSKA (reference sequence). The CDR3 loop spans 13 amino acids.

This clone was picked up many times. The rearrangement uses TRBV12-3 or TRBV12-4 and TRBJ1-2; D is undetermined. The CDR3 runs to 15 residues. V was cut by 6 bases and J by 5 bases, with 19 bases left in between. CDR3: CASSPLDYVAYGYTF. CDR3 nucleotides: TGTGCCAGCAGCCCCCTTGACTATGTGGCATATGGCTACACCTTC.

The CDR3 sequence: CASSVGNDGTEAFF. The CDR3 DNA reads TGTGCCAGCAGTGTGGGGAACGACGGCACTGAAGCTTTCTTT. J is TRBJ1-1 and V is TRBV2; no firm D call. Trimming removed 4 bases from V and 4 bases from J, with 13 bases in between. Germline CDR1 is SNHLY and CDR2 is FYNNEI. The CDR3 extends over 14 amino acids.

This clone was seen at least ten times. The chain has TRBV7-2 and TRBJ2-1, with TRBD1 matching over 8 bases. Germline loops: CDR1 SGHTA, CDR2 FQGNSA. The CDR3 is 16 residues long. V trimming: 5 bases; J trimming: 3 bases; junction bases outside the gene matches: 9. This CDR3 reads CASSTHDRGGYNEQFF. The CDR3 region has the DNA TGTGCCAGCAGCACCCACGACAGGGGCGGCTACAATGAGCAGTTCTTC.

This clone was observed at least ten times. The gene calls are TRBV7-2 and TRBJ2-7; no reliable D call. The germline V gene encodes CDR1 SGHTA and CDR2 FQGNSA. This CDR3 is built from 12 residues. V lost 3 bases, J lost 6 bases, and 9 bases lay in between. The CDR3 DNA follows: TGTGCCAGCAGCTTCCGGTCCGGCGAGCAGTACTTC. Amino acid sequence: CASSFRSGEQYF.

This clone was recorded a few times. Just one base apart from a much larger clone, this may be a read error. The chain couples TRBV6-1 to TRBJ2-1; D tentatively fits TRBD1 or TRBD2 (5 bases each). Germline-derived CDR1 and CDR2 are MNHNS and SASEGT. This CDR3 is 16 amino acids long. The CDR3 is CACSAAWGSTDNEQFF. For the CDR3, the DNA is TGTGCCTGCAGTGCAGCTTGGGGGAGCACCGACAATGAGCAGTTCTTC.

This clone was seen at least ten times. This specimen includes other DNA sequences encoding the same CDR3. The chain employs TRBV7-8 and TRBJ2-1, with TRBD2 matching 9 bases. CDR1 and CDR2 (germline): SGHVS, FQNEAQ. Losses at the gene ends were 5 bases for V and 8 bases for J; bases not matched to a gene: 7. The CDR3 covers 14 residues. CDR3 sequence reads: CASSGTRGGDEQFF. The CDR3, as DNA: TGTGCCAGCAGCGGAACGCGGGGGGGGGATGAGCAGTTCTTC.

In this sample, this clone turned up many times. CDR3 bases: TGTGCCAGTAGTATTTTTTTTCCAGGGGAAAAACTGTTTTTT. Translated, it gives CASSIFFPGEKLFF. The chain links TRBV19 to TRBJ1-4; TRBD1 might be the D (5 bases). The length of the CDR3 is 14 residues. V lost 3 bases and J 8 bases, leaving 13 bases between the germline ends. CDR1 and CDR2 (germline): LNHDA, SQIVND (reference sequence).

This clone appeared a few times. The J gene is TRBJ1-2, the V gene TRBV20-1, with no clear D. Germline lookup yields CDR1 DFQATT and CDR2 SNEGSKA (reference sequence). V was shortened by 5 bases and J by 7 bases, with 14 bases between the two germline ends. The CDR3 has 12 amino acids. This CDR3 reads CSAPSGVPGYTF. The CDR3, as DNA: TGCAGTGCTCCCAGCGGGGTTCCTGGCTACACCTTC.

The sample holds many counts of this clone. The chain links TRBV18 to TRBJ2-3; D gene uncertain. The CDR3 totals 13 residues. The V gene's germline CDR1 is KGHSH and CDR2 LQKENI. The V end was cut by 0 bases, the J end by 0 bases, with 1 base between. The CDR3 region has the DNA TGTGCCAGCTCACCACCTAGCACAGATACGCAGTATTTT. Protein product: CASSPPSTDTQYF.

CDR3 sequence: CASSQESTGGSGYTF. The CDR3 coding sequence is TGTGCCAGCAGCCAAGAATCTACAGGAGGTAGTGGCTACACCTTC. The rearrangement joins TRBV4-2 to TRBJ1-2; possibly TRBD1 for D (5 bases). This CDR3 has 15 amino acids. CDR1 LGHNA and CDR2 YNFKEQ come from the germline V gene. The ends were cut back, 0 bases at V and 7 bases at J, with 15 bases in the middle.

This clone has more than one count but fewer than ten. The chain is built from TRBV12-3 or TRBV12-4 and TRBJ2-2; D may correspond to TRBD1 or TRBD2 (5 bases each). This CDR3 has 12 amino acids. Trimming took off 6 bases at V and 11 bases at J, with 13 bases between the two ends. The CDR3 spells CASSMGVGELFF. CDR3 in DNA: TGTGCCAGCAGCATGGGGGTCGGAGAGCTGTTTTTT.

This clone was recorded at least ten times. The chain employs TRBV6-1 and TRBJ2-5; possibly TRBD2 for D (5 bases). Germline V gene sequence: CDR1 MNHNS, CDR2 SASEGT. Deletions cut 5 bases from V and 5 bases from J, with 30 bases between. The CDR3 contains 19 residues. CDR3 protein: CASSSPGYVSTDGLETQYF. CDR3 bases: TGTGCCAGCAGTTCCCCGGGGTATGTCTCGACGGACGGGCTGGAGACCCAGTACTTC.

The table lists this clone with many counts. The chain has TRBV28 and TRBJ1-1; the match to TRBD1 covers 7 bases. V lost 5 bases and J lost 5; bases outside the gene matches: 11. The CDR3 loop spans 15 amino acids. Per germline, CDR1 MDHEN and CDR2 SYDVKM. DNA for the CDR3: TGTGCCAGCAGTCAGCAACAGGGGAGGGGGACTGAAGCTTTCTTT. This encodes CASSQQQGRGTEAFF.

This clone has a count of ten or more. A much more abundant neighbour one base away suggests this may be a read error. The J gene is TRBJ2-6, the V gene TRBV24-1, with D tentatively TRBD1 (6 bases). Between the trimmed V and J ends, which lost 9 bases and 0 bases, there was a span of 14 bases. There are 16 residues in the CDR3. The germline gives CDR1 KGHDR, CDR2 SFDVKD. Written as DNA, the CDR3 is TGTGCCACCGAGGACAGCAAGAGCTCTGGGGCCAACGTCCTGACTTTC. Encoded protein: CATEDSKSSGANVLTF.

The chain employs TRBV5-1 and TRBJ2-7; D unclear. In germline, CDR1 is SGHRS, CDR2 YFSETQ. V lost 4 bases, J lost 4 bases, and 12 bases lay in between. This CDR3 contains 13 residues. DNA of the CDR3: TGCGCCAGCAGCAAGTTTTCTGGGTACGAGCAGTACTTC. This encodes CASSKFSGYEQYF. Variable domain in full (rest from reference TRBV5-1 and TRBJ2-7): KAGVTQTPRYLIKTRGQQVTLSCSPISGHRSVSWYQQTPGQGLQFLFEYFSETQRNKGNFPGRFSGRQFSNSRSEMNVSTLELGDSALYLCASSKFSGYEQYFGPGTRLTVT.

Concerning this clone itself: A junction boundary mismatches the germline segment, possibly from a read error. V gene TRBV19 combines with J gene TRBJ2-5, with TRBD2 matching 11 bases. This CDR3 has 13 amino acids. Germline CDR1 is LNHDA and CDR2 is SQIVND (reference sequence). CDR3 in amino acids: CASGAVAGGHPFF. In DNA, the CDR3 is TGTGCCAGTGGGGCGGTAGCGGGAGGGCACCCGTTCTTC.